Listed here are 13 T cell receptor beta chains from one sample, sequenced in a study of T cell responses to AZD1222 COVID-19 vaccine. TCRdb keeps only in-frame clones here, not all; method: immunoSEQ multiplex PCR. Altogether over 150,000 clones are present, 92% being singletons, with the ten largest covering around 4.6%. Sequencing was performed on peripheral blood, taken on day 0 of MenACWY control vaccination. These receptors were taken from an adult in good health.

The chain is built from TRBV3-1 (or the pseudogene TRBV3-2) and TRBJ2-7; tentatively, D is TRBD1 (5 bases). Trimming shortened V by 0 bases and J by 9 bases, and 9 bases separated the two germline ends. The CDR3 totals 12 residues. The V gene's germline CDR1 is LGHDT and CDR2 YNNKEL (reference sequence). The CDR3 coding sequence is TGTGCCAGCAGCCAAGAAGGGGTAGGGCAGTACTTC. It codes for CASSQEGVGQYF.

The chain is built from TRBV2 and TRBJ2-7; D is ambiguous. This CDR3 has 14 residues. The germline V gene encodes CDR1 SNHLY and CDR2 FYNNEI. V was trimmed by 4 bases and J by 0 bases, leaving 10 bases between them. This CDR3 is CASSVNQDSYEQYF. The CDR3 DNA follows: TGTGCCAGCAGTGTTAATCAGGACTCCTACGAGCAGTACTTC. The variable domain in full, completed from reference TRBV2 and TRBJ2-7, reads EPEVTQTPSHQVTQMGQEVILRCVPISNHLYFYWYRQILGQKVEFLVSFYNNEISEKSEIFDDQFSVERPDGSNFTLKIRSTKLEDSAMYFCASSVNQDSYEQYFGPGTRLTVT.

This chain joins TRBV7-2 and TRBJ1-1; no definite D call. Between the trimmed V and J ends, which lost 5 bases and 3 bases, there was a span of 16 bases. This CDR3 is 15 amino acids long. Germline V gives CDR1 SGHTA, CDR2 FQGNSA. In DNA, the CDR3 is TGTGCCAGCAGCGCGAGCGTCGGACGTTACACTGAAGCTTTCTTT. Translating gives CASSASVGRYTEAFF. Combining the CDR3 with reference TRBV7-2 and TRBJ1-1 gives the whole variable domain GAGVSQSPSNKVTEKGKDVELRCDPISGHTALYWYRQSLGQGLEFLIYFQGNSAPDKSGLPSDRFSAERTGGSVSTLTIQRTQQEDSAVYLCASSASVGRYTEAFFGQGTRLTVV.

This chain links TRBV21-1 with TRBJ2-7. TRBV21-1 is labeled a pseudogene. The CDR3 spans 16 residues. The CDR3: CASSKRGPLTNYEQYF. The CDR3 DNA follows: TGTGCCAGCAGCAAAAGGGGACCCCTCACCAATTACGAGCAGTACTTC.

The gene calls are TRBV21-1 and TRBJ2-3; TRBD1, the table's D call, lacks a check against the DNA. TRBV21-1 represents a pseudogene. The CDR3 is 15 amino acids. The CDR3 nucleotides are TGTGCCAGCAGCCTCGGACAGAGACTCACAGATACGCAGTATTTT. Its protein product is CASSLGQRLTDTQYF.

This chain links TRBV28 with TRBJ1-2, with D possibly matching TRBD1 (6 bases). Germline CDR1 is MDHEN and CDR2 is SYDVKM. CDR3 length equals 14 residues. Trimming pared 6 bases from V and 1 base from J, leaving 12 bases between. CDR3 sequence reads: CASRLRGGNYGYTF. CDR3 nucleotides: TGTGCCAGCAGACTAAGGGGGGGTAACTATGGCTACACCTTC.

CDR3 in DNA: TGTGCCTGGAGTACCGGGACAGGGCTCTTGAACACTGAAGCTTTCTTT. It yields the protein CAWSTGTGLLNTEAFF. This chain connects TRBV30 to TRBJ1-1; TRBD1 matches at 9 bases. Germline lookup yields CDR1 GTSNPN and CDR2 SVGIG (reference sequence). V gave up 2 bases and J gave up 0 bases; unmatched junction bases: 7. This CDR3 comprises 16 residues.

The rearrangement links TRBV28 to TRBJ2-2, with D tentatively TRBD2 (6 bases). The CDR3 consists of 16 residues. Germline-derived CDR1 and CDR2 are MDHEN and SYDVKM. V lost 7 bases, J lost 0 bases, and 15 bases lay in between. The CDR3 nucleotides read TGTGCCAGCACCCAGAGCGGGTCTACGAACACCGGGGAGCTGTTTTTT. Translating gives CASTQSGSTNTGELFF.

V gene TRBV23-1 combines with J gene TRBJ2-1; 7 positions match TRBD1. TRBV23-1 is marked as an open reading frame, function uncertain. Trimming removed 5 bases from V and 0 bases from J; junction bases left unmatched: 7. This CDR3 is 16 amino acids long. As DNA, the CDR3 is TGCGCCAGCAGTTCACCGGGACAGAGCTCCTACAATGAGCAGTTCTTC. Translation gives CASSSPGQSSYNEQFF.

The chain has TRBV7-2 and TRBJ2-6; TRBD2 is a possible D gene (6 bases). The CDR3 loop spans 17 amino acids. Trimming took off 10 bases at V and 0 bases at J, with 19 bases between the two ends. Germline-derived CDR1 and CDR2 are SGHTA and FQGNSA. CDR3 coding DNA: TGTGCCACCTCGTGGGCGGGAACTTCCTCTGGGGCCAACGTCCTGACTTTC. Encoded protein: CATSWAGTSSGANVLTF.

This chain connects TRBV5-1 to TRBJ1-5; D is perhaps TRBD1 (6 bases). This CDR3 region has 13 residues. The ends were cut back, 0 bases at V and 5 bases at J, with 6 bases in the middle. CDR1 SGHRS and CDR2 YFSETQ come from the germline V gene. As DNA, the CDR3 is TGCGCCAGCAGCTTGGGGGGGCATCAGCCCCAGCATTTT. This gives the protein CASSLGGHQPQHF.

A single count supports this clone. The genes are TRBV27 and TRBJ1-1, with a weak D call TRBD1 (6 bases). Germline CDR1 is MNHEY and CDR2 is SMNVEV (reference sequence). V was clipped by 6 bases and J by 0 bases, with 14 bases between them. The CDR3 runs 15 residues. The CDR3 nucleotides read TGTGCCAGCAGGATAACGGGACACCTGAACACTGAAGCTTTCTTT. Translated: CASRITGHLNTEAFF.

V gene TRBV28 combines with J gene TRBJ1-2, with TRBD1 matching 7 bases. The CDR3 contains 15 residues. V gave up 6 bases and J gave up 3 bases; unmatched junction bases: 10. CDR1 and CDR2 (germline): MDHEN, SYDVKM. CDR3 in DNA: TGTGCCAGCAGAAACCCACAGGGGCTTCACTATGGCTACACCTTC. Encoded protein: CASRNPQGLHYGYTF.